This T cell receptor beta chain was sequenced in a study of T cell repertoires in aging, cancer and after chemotherapy. Peripheral blood genomic DNA, not sorted cells or RNA, was the template. There are a few counts of this clonotype. Its antigen is undetermined. Study-level results: Age-matched healthy donors had significantly more diverse, less clonal blood TCR repertoires than untreated cancer patients. No conclusions about immunological memory after chemotherapy can be drawn from the repertoire data.

Multiplex touch-down PCR with TRB-A/B primers amplified rearranged V-D-J TRB sequences. One entry per CDR3 protein results from TCRdb running MiXCR on the multiplex PCR reads. The table shows 10,000 to 13,000 distinct CDR3 sequences, with 25% to 35% occurring only once. The CDR3 length is 12 residues. The germline CDR1 and CDR2 sequences are MNHEY and SMNVEV (reference sequence). With 5 bases removed from V and 0 bases from J, the gap between germline ends came to 5 bases. The clonotype originates from a human donor in good health. Material: blood. V usage is TRBV27 and J usage is TRBJ2-7, with D unresolved. Here the CDR3 reads CASSPSSYEQYF. In DNA, the CDR3 is TGTGCCAGCAGTCCCTCCTCCTACGAGCAGTACTTC.